These T cell receptor beta chains were read from a single sample in a study of T cell responses to AZD1222 COVID-19 vaccine. Measured with immunoSEQ multiplex PCR; TCRdb has only the in-frame clones, and not every one. In the table there are approximately 100,000 clones, approximately 86% of which are singletons. This material consisted of peripheral blood, taken on day 0 of AZD1222 vaccination. These receptors came from an adult in good health. CDR3s include the opening cysteine and the closing phenylalanine or tryptophan. A D gene is named only where the DNA matches it firmly. A row's size may be missing; if present it is once, few, many or a size class.

-	-	TRBJ1-1	TRBV5-4	TGTGCCAGCAGCAGAAACAGGGATAGCACTGAAGCTTTCTTT	CASSRNRDSTEAFF
-	TRBD1	TRBJ1-2	TRBV7-2	TGTGCCAGCAGCACCCAGACAGGGTCGGGTGGCTACACCTTC	CASSTQTGSGGYTF
-	-	TRBJ1-6	TRBV9	TGTGCCAGCAGCGTAGGCACACTTAACGATTCACCCCTCCACTTT	CASSVGTLNDSPLHF
-	TRBD2	TRBJ2-7	TRBV5-1	TGCGCCAGCAGCGAAACTAGCGACCCCTACGAGCAGTACTTC	CASSETSDPYEQYF
-	-	TRBJ1-3	TRBV19	TGTGCCAGTAGTATCGTTATGGCAACTTCCTCTGGAAACACCATATATTTT	CASSIVMATSSGNTIYF
-	-	TRBJ2-5	TRBV10-3	TGTGCCATCAGTGAGCGTCAGGGCCAAGAGACCCAGTACTTC	CAISERQGQETQYF
once	TRBD2	TRBJ2-4	TRBV28	TGTGCCAGCAGCGATTCCGGGACTACGATTTTGGGCAAAAACATTCAGTACTTC	CASSDSGTTILGKNIQYF
-	TRBD2	TRBJ2-5	TRBV28	TGTGCCAGCCAGTCCGGGACTAGCGGGACCCGGGGTGAGACCCAGTACTTC	CASQSGTSGTRGETQYF
-	-	TRBJ1-5	TRBV28	TGTGCCAGCAGTTTAGGAGGTCAAAATAGCAATCAGCCCCAGCATTTT	CASSLGGQNSNQPQHF
-	TRBD2	TRBJ2-2	TRBV19	TGTGCCAGTAGTATAGGGGGACTAATACTAACCGGGGAGCTGTTTTTT	CASSIGGLILTGELFF
-	-	TRBJ2-7	TRBV20-1	TGCAGTGCTAGATGGCCCTACGAGCAGTACTTC	CSARWPYEQYF
-	TRBD1	TRBJ2-1	TRBV6-2/TRBV6-3	TGTGCCAGCATCCCGGGACAGGGGCCTTACAATGAGCAGTTCTTC	CASIPGQGPYNEQFF
-	-	TRBJ1-5	TRBV19	TGTGCCAGTAACAGGAACGTGGAGCCCCAGCATTTT	CASNRNVEPQHF
-	-	TRBJ2-5	TRBV28	TGTGCCAGCAGTTTACGGGACGCAGCGCGGTACTTC	CASSLRDAARYF
-	-	TRBJ1-1	TRBV20-1	TGCAGTGCTAGTGAAAATAAGAACACTGAAGCTTTCTTT	CSASENKNTEAFF
-	-	TRBJ1-1	TRBV3-1/TRBV3-2	TGTGCCAGCAGCCAAACAGGCATGAACACTGAAGCTTTCTTT	CASSQTGMNTEAFF
-	-	TRBJ2-7	TRBV7-9	TGTGCCAGCAGCGGACAGTCCTACGAGCAGTACTTC	CASSGQSYEQYF
-	-	TRBJ2-5	TRBV28	TGTGCCAGCAGGCCCCGCGGACTTCCCCGGGAGACCCAGTACTTC	CASRPRGLPRETQYF
-	-	TRBJ1-1	TRBV7-2	TGTGCCAGCAGCGGACATTATATGAACACTGAAGCTTTCTTT	CASSGHYMNTEAFF
few	-	TRBJ2-7	TRBV9	TGTGCCAGCAGCGTAGCAGTATCCTACGAGCAGTACTTC	CASSVAVSYEQYF
-	-	TRBJ2-7	TRBV29-1	TGCAGCGTTGCCGACCTAGGCTACGAGCAGTACTTC	CSVADLGYEQYF
-	-	TRBJ1-1	TRBV20-1	TGCAGTGCTAGTGCTAGTTTAAGAGCTGAAGCTTTCTTT	CSASASLRAEAFF
-	-	TRBJ1-3	TRBV7-2	TGTGCCAGCAGCCCTGGAGGAAACACCATATATTTT	CASSPGGNTIYF
-	-	TRBJ2-2	TRBV2	TGTGCCAGCAGTCGAACTTGGTTCTCAGCAACCGGGGAGCTGTTTTTT	CASSRTWFSATGELFF
-	TRBD1	TRBJ1-1	TRBV28	TGTGCCAGCAGTTCCAGGGGGCAGAACACTGAAGCTTTCTTT	CASSSRGQNTEAFF
-	TRBD1	TRBJ2-6	TRBV19	TGTGCCAGTAGTAGGACCGGGACAGGGCCCTCTGGGGCCAACGTCCTGACTTTC	CASSRTGTGPSGANVLTF
-	TRBD1	TRBJ2-1	TRBV5-8	TGTGCCAGCAGCCTGTGGGGGACAGGGTCCTACAATGAGCAGTTCTTC	CASSLWGTGSYNEQFF
-	TRBD1	TRBJ1-3	TRBV7-3	TGTGCCAGCAGCCCGGGACAGGGTGCTGGAAACACCATATATTTT	CASSPGQGAGNTIYF
-	TRBD1	TRBJ1-1	TRBV28	TGTGCCAGCAGTTTATTAGGGACAGGTGAAGCTTTCTTT	CASSLLGTGEAFF
-	-	TRBJ2-3	TRBV5-8	TGTGCCAGCAGGAGTTCTGGCACAGATACGCAGTATTTT	CASRSSGTDTQYF
once	TRBD1	TRBJ1-6	TRBV28	TGTGCCAGCAGTTCCTCGACAGGGCTGGCCTATAATTCACCCCTCCACTTT	CASSSSTGLAYNSPLHF
-	-	TRBJ2-7	TRBV15	TGTGCCACCAGCAGAGATCCCGGAGTCTACGAGCAGTACTTC	CATSRDPGVYEQYF
-	TRBD1	TRBJ1-1	TRBV28	TGTGCCAGCAGTTTTCTTTTGGGACAGGGGGGTAACACTGAAGCTTTCTTT	CASSFLLGQGGNTEAFF
-	TRBD1	TRBJ1-4	TRBV25-1	TGTGCCACTTCGACAGGGATTAATGAAAAACTGTTTTTT	CATSTGINEKLFF
-	-	TRBJ1-5	TRBV20-1	TGCAGTGCTAGTAGGACCCCGGAGGGCAATCAGCCCCAGCATTTT	CSASRTPEGNQPQHF
once	TRBD2	TRBJ2-1	TRBV27	TGTGCCAGCAGTCGACTAGCGGGAGTGGGGTACAATGAGCAGTTCTTC	CASSRLAGVGYNEQFF
-	-	TRBJ2-3	TRBV5-8	TGTGCCAGCAGCTTGGGGGGGACCACCACAGATACGCAGTATTTT	CASSLGGTTTDTQYF
-	TRBD1	TRBJ1-2	TRBV28	TGTGCCAGCAGTTTACCCCAAATCCGGGACAGGGCTAGCTATGGCTACACCTTC	CASSLPQIRDRASYGYTF
-	-	TRBJ2-2	TRBV9	TGTGCCAGCAGCGGTAGTAAACACGACACCGGGGAGCTGTTTTTT	CASSGSKHDTGELFF
-	TRBD1	TRBJ1-1	TRBV19	TGTGCCAGTAGCCCAGGGACAGGGTGGACTGAAGCTTTCTTT	CASSPGTGWTEAFF
-	-	TRBJ2-7	TRBV2	TGTGCCAGCAGTGCCTTCCGGGCCCGATCTACCTACGAGCAGTACTTC	CASSAFRARSTYEQYF
-	TRBD1	TRBJ1-2	TRBV7-3	TGTGCCAGCAGCTCCTCCGGACAGGGCAACTATGGCTACACCTTC	CASSSSGQGNYGYTF
-	TRBD1	TRBJ1-1	TRBV6-5	TGTGCCAGCAGAGACTCGGACAGGGGGCGTACTGAAGCTTTCTTT	CASRDSDRGRTEAFF
-	TRBD1	TRBJ1-5	TRBV7-6	TGTGCCAGCAGCGCGGGACAGGGACGCTATCAGCCCCAGCATTTT	CASSAGQGRYQPQHF
-	-	TRBJ1-5	TRBV6-5	TGTGCCAGCAGACCCGACAGAAATCAGCCCCAGCATTTT	CASRPDRNQPQHF
-	-	TRBJ2-7	TRBV28	TGTGCCAGCAGTTTACACGGAAGCTCCTACGAGCAGTACTTC	CASSLHGSSYEQYF